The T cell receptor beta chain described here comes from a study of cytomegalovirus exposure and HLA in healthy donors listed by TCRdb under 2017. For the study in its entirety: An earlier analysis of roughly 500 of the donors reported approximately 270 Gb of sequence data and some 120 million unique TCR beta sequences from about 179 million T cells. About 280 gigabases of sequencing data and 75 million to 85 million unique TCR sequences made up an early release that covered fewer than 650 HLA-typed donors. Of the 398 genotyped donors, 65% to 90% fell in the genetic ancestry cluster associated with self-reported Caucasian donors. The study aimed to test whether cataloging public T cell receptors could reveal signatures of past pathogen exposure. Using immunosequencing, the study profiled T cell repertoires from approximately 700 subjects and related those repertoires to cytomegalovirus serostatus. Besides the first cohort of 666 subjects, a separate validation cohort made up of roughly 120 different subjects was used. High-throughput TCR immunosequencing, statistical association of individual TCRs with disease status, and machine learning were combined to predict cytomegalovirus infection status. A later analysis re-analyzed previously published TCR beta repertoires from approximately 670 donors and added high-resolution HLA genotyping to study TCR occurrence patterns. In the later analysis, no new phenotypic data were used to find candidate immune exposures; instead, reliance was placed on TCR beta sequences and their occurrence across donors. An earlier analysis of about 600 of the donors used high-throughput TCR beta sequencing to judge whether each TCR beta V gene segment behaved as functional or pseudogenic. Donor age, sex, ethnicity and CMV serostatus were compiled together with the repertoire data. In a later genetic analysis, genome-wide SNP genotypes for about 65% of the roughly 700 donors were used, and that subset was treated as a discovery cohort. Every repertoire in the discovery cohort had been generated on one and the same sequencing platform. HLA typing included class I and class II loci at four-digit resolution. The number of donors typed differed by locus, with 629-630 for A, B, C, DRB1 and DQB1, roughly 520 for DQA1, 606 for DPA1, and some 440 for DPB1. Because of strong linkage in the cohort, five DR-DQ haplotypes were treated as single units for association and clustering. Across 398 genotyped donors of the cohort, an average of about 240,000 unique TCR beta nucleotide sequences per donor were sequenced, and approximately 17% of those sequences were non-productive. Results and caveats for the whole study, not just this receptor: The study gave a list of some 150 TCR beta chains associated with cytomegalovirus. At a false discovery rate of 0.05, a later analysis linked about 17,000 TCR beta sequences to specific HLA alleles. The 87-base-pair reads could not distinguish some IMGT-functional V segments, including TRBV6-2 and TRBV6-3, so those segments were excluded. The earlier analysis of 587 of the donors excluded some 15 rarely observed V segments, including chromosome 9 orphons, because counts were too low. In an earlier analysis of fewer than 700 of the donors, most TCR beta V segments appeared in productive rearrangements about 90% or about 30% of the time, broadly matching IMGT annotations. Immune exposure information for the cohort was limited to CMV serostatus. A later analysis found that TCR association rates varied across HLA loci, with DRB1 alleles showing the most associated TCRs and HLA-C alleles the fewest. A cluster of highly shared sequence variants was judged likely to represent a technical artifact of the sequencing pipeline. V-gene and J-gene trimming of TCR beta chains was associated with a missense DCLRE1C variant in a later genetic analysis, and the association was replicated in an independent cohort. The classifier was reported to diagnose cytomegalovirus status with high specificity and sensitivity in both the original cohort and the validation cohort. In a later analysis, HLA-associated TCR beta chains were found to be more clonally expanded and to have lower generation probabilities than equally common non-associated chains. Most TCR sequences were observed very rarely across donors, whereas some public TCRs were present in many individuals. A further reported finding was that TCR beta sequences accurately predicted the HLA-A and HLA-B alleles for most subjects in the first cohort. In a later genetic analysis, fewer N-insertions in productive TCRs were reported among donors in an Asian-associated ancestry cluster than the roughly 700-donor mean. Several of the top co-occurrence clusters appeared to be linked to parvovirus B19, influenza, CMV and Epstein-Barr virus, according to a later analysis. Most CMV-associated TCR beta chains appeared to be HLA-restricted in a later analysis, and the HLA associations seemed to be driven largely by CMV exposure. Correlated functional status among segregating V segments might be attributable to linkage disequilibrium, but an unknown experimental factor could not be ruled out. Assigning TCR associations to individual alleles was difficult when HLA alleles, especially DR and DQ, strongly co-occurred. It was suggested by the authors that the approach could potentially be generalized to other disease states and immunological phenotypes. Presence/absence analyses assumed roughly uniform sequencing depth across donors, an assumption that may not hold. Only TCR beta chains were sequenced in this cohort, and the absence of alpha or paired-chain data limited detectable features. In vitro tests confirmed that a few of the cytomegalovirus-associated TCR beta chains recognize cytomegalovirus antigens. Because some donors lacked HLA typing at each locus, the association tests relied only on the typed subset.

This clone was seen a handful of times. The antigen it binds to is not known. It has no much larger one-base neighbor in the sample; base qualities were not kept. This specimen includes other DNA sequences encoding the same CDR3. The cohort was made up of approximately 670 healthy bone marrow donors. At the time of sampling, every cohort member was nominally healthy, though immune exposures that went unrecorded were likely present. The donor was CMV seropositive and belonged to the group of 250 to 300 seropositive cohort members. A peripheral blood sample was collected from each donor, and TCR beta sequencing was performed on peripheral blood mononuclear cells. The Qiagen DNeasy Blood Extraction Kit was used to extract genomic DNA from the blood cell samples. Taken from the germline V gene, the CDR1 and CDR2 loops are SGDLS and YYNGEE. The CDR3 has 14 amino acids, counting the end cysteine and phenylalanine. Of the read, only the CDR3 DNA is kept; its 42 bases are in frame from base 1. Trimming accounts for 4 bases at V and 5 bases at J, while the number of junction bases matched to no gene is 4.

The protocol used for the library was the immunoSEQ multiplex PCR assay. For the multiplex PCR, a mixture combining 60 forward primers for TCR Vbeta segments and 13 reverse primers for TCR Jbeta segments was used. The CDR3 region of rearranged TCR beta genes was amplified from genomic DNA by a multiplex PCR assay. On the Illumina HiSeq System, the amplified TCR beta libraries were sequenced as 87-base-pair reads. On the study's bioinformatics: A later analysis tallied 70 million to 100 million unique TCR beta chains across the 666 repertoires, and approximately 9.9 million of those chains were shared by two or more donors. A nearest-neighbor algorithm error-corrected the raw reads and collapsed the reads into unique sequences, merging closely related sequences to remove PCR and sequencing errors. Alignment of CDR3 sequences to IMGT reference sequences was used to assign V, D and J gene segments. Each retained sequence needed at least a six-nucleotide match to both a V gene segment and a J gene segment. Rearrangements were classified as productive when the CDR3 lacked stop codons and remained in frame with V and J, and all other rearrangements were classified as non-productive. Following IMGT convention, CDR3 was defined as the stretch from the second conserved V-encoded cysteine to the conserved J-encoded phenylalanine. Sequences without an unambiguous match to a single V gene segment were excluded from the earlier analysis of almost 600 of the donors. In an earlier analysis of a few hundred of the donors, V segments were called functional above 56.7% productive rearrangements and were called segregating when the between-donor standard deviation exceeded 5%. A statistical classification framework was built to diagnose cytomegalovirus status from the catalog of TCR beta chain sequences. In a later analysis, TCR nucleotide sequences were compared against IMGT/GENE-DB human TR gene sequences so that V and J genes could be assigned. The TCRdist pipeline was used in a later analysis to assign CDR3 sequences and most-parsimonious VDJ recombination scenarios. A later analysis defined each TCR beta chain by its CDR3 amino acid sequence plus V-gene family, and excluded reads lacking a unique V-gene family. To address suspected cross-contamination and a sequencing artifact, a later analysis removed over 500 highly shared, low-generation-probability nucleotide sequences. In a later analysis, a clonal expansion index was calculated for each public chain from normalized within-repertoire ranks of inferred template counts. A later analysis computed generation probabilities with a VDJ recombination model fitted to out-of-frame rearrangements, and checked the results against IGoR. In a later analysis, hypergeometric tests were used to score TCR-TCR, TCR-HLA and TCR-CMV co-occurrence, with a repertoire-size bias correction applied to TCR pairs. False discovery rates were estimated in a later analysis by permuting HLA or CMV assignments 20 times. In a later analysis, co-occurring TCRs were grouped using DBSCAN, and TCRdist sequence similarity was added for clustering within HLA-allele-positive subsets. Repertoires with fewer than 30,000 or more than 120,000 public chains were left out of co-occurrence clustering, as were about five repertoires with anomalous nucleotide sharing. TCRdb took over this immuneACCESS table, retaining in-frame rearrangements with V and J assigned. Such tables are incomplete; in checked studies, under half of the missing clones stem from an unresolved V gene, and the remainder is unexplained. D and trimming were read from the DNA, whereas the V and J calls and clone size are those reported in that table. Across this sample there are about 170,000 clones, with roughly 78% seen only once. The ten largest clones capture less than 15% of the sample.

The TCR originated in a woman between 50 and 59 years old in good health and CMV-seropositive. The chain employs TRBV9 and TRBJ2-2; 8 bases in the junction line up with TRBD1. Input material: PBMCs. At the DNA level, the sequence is TGTGCCAGCAGCTCGAGGACAGGGACCGGGGAGCTGTTTTTT. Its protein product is CASSSRTGTGELFF.